This TCR beta chain was retrieved from a study of blood T cell repertoires in COVID-19. Across the whole study: Collection of acute and convalescent COVID-19 samples took place in the United States, Italy and Spain.

The germline V gene encodes CDR1 SGHVS and CDR2 FQNEAQ. The V gene end was trimmed by 3 bases and the J gene end by 7 bases; junction bases not matched to a gene: 5. The CDR3 is 15 amino acids. Per the study methods: The assay estimated nucleated cells by amplifying reference gene primers. Sequencing was performed with immunoSEQ multiplex PCR; in TCRdb, only in-frame clones are kept and a portion is missing. The V and J calls and clone size come from that table; D and trimming were worked out from the DNA. This table has some 150,000 clones, approximately 80% appearing once. Sequencing was performed on peripheral blood. The chain recombines TRBV7-8 with TRBJ1-6, with 8 bases identical to TRBD1. This clonotype originated in a human donor in a cohort sampled during active COVID-19. Written as DNA, the CDR3 is TGTGCCAGCAGCTTGGGACAGGTGATAAATTCACCCCTCCACTTT. Its protein is CASSLGQVINSPLHF.